This T cell receptor (beta chain) was found in a study of T cell responses to AZD1222 COVID-19 vaccine. TCRdb's copy holds only in-frame clones and misses some; the assay was immunoSEQ multiplex PCR. The sample consists of 120,000 or so clones, approximately 85% of them appearing once. There are 13 residues in the CDR3. Deletions cut 6 bases from V and 1 base from J, with 10 bases between. Per the germline V gene, CDR1 is SNHLY and CDR2 is FYNNEI. The chain combines TRBV2 with TRBJ2-7; no firm D call. Sequencing was performed on peripheral blood, taken on day 0 of AZD1222 vaccination. This receptor was obtained from an adult in good health. CDR3 sequence (DNA): TGTGCCAGCAGGCCGAGTTTTTCCTACGAGCAGTACTTC. It specifies CASRPSFSYEQYF.